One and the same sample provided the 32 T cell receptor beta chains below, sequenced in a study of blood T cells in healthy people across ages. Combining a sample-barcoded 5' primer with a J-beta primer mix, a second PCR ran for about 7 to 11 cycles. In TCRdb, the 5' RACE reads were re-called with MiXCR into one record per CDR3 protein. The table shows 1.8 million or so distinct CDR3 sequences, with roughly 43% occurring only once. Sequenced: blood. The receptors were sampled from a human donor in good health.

This CDR3 reads CASSLTEGVNWSGYTF. The CDR3 DNA reads TGTGCCAGCAGCCTTACCGAAGGAGTTAATTGGAGTGGCTACACCTTC. The J gene is TRBJ1-2, the V gene TRBV9, with unresolved D. The CDR3 loop spans 16 amino acids. V lost 4 bases, J lost 7 bases, and 23 bases lay in between. Per the germline V gene, CDR1 is SGDLS and CDR2 is YYNGEE.

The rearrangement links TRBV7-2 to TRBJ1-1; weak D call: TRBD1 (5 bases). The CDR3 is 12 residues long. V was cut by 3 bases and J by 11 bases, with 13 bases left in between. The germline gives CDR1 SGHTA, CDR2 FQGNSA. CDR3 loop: CASSFVAGDAFF. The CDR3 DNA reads TGTGCCAGCAGCTTCGTCGCGGGGGACGCTTTCTTT.

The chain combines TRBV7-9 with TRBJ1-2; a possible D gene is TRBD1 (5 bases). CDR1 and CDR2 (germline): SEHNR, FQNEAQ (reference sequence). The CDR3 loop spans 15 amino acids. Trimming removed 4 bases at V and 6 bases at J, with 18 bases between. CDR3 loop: CASSSRTGGQDGYTF. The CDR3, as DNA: TGTGCCAGCAGCTCCAGAACAGGAGGGCAAGATGGCTACACCTTC.

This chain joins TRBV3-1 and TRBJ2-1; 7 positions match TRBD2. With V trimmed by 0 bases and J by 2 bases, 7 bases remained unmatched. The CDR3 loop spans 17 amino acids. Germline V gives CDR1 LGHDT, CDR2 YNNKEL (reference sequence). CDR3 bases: TGTGCCAGCAGCCAAGATCTACTAGCGCGGGCCTACAATGAGCAGTTCTTC. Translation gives CASSQDLLARAYNEQFF.

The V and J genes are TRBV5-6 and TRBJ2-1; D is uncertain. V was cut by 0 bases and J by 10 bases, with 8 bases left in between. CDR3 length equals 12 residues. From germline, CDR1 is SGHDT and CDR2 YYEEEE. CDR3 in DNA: TGTGCCAGCAGCTTGGCCTACGACGAGCAGTTCTTC. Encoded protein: CASSLAYDEQFF. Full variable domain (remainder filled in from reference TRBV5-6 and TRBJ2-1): DAGVTQSPTHLIKTRGQQVTLRCSPKSGHDTVSWYQQALGQGPQFIFQYYEEEERQRGNFPDRFSGHQFPNYSSELNVNALLLGDSALYLCASSLAYDEQFFGPGTRLTVL.

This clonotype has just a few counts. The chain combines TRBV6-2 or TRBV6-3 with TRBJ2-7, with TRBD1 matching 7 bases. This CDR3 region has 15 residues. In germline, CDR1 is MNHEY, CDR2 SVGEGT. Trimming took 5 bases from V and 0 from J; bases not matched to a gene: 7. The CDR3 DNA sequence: TGTGCCAGCAGTCCCGACAGGGATCTCTCCTACGAGCAGTACTTC. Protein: CASSPDRDLSYEQYF.

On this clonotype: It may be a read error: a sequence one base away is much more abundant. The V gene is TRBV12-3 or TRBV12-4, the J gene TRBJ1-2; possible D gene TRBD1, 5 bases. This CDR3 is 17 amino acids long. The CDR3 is CTSSPGGTGARHYGYTF. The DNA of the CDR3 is TGTACCAGCAGTCCGGGGGGGACCGGAGCCCGGCACTATGGCTACACCTTC.

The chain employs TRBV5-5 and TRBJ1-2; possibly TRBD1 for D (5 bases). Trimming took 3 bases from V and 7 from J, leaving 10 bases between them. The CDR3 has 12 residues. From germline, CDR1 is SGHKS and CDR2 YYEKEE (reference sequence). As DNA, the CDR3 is TGTGCCAGCAGCTCCGGGGCAAGTGGCTACACCTTC. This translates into CASSSGASGYTF.

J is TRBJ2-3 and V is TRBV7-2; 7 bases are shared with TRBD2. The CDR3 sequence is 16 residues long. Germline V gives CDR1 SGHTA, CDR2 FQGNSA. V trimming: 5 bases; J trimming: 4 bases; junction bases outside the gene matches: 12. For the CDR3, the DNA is TGTGCCAGCAGCGCGTCCCGGGACTACGCATCAGATACGCAGTATTTT. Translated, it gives CASSASRDYASDTQYF.

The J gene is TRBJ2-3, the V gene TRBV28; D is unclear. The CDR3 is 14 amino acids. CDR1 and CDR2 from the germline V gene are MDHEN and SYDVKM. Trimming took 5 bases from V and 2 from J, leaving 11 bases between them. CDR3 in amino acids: CASSLEADTDTQYF. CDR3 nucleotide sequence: TGTGCCAGCAGTCTCGAAGCTGACACAGATACGCAGTATTTT.

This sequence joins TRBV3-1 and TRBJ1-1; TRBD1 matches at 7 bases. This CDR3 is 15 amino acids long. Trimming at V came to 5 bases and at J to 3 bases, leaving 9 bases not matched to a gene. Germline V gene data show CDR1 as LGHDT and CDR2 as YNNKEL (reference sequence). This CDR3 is CASSFLDRVDTEAFF. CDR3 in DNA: TGTGCCAGCAGCTTCTTAGACAGGGTGGACACTGAAGCTTTCTTT.

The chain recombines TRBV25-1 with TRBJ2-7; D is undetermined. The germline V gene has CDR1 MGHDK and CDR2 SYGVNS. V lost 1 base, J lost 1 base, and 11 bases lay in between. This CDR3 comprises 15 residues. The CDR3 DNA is TGTGCCAGCAGTGAATTTACTGACCCGTCCTACGAGCAGTACTTC. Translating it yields CASSEFTDPSYEQYF.

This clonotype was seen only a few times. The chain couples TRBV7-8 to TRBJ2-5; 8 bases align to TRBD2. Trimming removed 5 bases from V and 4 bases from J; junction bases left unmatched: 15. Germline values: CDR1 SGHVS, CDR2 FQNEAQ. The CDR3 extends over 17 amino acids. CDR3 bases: TGTGCCAGCAGCCCCGGTTTAGCGGGGCCAACCGGAGAGACCCAGTACTTC. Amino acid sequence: CASSPGLAGPTGETQYF.

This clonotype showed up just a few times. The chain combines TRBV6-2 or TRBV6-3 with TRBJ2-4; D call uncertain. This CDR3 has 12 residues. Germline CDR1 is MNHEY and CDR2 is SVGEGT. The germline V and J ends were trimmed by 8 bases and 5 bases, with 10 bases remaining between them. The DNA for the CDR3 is TGTGCCAGCTCCACCCGAGAAAACATTCAGTACTTC. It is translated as CASSTRENIQYF.

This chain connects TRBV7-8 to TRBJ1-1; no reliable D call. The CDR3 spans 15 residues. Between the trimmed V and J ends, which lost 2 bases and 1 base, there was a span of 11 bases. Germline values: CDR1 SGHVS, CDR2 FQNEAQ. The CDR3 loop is CASSLIRWSNTEAFF. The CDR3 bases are TGTGCCAGCAGCTTAATCAGGTGGTCGAACACTGAAGCTTTCTTT.

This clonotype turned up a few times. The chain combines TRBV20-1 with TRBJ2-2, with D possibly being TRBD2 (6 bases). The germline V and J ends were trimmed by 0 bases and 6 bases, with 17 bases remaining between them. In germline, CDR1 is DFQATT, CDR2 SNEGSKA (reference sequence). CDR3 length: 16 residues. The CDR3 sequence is CSARDPGGAIAGELFF. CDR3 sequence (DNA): TGCAGTGCTAGAGATCCTGGCGGGGCGATCGCCGGGGAGCTGTTTTTT.

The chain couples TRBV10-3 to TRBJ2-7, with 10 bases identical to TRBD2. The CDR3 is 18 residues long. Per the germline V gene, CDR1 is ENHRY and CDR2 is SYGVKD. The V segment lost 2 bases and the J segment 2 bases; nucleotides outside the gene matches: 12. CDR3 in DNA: TGTGCCATCAGTGAGATAGGGGGACTAGCGAGGCCCACCTACGAGCAGTACTTC. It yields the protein CAISEIGGLARPTYEQYF.

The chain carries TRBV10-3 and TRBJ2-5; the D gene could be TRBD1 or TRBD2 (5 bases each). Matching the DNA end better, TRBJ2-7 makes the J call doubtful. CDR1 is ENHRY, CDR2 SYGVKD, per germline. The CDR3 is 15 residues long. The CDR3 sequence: CAISESSGAGYEQYF. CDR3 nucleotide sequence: TGTGCCATCAGTGAGTCCTCCGGGGCAGGCTACGAGCAGTACTTC.

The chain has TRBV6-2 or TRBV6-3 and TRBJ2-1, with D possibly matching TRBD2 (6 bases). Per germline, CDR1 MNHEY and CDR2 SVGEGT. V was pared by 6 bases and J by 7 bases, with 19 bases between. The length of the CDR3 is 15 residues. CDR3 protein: CASSLGMGGLNEQFF. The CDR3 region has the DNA TGTGCCAGCAGCTTGGGTATGGGGGGTTTGAATGAGCAGTTCTTC.

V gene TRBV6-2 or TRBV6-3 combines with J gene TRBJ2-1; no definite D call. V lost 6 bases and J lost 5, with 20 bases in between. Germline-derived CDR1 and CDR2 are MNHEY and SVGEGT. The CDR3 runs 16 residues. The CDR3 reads CASSRRPRNHDNEQFF. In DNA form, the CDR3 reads TGTGCCAGCAGCCGTCGCCCTAGAAACCACGACAATGAGCAGTTCTTC.

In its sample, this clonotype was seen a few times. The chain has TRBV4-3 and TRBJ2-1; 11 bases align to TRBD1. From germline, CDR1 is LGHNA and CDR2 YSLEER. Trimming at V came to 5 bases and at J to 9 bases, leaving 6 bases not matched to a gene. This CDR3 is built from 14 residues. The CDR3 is CASSWDRGDREQFF. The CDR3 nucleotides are TGCGCCAGCAGCTGGGACAGGGGGGACCGTGAGCAGTTCTTC.

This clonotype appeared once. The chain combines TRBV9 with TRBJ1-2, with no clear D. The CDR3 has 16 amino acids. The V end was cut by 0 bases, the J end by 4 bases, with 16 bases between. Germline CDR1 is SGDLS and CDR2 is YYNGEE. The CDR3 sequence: CASSVDVQAGSYGYTF. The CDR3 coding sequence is TGTGCCAGCAGCGTAGACGTCCAGGCGGGATCCTATGGCTACACCTTC.

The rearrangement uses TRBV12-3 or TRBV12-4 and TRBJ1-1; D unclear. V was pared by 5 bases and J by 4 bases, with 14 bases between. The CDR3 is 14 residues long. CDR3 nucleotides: TGTGCCAGCAGTCCCCCAGGTGGAAGCACTGAAGCTTTCTTT. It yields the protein CASSPPGGSTEAFF.

The CDR3, as DNA: TGTGCCAGCAGCGCCAGACAGGAGAGCTCCTACGAGCAGTACTTC. This encodes CASSARQESSYEQYF. V usage is TRBV7-9 and J usage is TRBJ2-7; weak D call: TRBD1 (6 bases). This CDR3 has 15 amino acids. Germline CDR1 SEHNR, CDR2 FQNEAQ (reference sequence). V was clipped by 5 bases and J by 0 bases, with 14 bases between them. The complete variable domain, with remaining parts taken from reference TRBV7-9 and TRBJ2-7, reads DTGVSQNPRHKITKRGQNVTFRCDPISEHNRLYWYRQTLGQGPEFLTYFQNEAQLEKSRLLSDRFSAERPKGSFSTLEIQRTEQGDSAMYLCASSARQESSYEQYFGPGTRLTVT.

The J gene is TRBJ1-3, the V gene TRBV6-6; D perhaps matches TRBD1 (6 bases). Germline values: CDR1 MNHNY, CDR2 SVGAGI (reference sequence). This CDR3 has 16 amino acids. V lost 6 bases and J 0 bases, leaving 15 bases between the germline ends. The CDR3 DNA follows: TGTGCCAGCAGAAGGGGGGACGGCCTCTCTGGAAACACCATATATTTT. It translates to CASRRGDGLSGNTIYF.

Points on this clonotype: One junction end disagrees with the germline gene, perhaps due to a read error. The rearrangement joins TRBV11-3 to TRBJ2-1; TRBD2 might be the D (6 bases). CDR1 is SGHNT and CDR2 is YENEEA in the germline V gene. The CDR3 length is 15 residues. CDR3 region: CASNLRGTPENEQFF. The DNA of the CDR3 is TGTGCCAGCAACTTACGCGGGACCCCCGAAAATGAGCAGTTCTTC. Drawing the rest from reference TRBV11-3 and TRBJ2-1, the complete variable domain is EAGVVQSPRYKIIEKKQPVAFWCNPISGHNTLYWYLQNLGQGPELLIRYENEEAVDDSQLPKDRFSAERLKGVDSTLKIQPAELGDSAVYLCASNLRGTPENEQFFGPGTRLTVL.

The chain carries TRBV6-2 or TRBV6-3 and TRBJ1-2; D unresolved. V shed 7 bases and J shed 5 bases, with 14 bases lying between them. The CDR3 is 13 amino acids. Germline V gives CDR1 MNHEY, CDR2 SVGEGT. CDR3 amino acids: CASTLARVYGYTF. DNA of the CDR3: TGTGCCAGCACCTTAGCAAGGGTGTATGGCTACACCTTC.

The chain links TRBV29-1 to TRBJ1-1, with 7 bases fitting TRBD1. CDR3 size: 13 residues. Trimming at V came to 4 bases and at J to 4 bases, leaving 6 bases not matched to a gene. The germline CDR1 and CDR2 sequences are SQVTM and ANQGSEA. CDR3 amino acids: CSVGIGGPTEAFF. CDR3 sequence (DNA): TGCAGCGTTGGAATAGGGGGCCCCACTGAAGCTTTCTTT.

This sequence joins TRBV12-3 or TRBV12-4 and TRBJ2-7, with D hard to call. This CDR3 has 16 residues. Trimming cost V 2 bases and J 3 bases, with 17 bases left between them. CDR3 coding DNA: TGTGCCAGCAGTTTAAGTCAGGTGGTATCCGGCTACGAGCAGTACTTC. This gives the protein CASSLSQVVSGYEQYF.

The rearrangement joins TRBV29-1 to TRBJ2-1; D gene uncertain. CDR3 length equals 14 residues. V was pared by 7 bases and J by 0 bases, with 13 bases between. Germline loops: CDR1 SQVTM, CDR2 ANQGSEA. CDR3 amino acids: CSAPPGSSYNEQFF. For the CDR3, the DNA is TGCAGCGCCCCTCCGGGTAGCTCCTACAATGAGCAGTTCTTC.

The CDR3 sequence is CSAPLSTGRDSPLHF. The CDR3 bases are TGCAGTGCTCCCTTATCGACAGGGCGGGATTCACCCCTCCACTTT. The chain joins TRBV20-1 to TRBJ1-6; 7 bases map to TRBD1. The junction had 12 bases not matched to a gene; V was cut back by 5 bases and J by 8 bases. This CDR3 is 15 amino acids long. The germline CDR1 and CDR2 sequences are DFQATT and SNEGSKA (reference sequence).

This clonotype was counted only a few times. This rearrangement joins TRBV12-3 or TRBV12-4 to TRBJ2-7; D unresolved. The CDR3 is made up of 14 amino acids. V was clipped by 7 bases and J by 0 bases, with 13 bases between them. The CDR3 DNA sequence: TGTGCCAGCACCAGCGACCGTTACTCCTACGAGCAGTACTTC. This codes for CASTSDRYSYEQYF.